Included here is one T cell receptor (beta chain) sequence, with context. This entry is derived from a study of tumor-infiltrating lymphocytes in primary liver carcinoma. Across the whole study: Tumors were stage T1-T3 N0M0, roughly 4.2 to 11 cm across.

From 450 to 600 ng total RNA, TCR beta cDNA was generated with a primer in the constant region. The TCR beta library was amplified through three nested multiplex PCR rounds in a modified ARM-PCR procedure. A C-beta reverse primer was combined with TRBV1-TRBV30 forward primers in the first two PCR rounds, and each round had roughly 11 cycles. TCRdb reprocessed the multiplex PCR reads via MiXCR and lists one record per CDR3 protein. This table holds 300,000 to 350,000 distinct CDR3 sequences, around 50% found once. They got blood RNA out of unsorted whole blood and also pulled out germline DNA. The trim removed 5 bases at V and 5 bases at J, leaving 16 bases unmatched. CDR1 and CDR2 from the germline V gene are SGHTA and FQGTGA. The CDR3 extends over 18 amino acids.

The sequenced material came from peripheral blood. The TCR originated in a woman in her 30s with primary liver carcinoma and hepatitis B virus infection. V and J are TRBV7-3 and TRBJ2-2; 8 bases align to TRBD1. The CDR3 sequence is CASSTDPPTGATTGELFF. CDR3 coding DNA: TGTGCCAGCAGCACCGACCCACCGACAGGGGCTACAACCGGGGAGCTGTTTTTT. Combining the CDR3 with reference TRBV7-3 and TRBJ2-2 gives the whole variable domain GAGVSQTPSNKVTEKGKYVELRCDPISGHTALYWYRQSLGQGPEFLIYFQGTGAADDSGLPNDRFFAVRPEGSVSTLKIQRTERGDSAVYLCASSTDPPTGATTGELFFGEGSRLTVL.